This passage covers 26 T cell receptor beta chains from one sample sequenced in a study of spatial heterogeneity in lung cancer. TCRdb reprocessed the 5' RACE reads via MiXCR and lists one record per CDR3 protein. Altogether roughly 48,000 distinct CDR3 sequences are present, less than 5.5% being singletons, with the ten largest covering more than 9.5%. Time point denoted: sample taken at primary tumor resection. The sample here was PBMCs, taken at surgery. These TCRs come from a male donor with early-stage non-small cell lung cancer.

V usage is TRBV13 and J usage is TRBJ2-2; 7 bases agree with TRBD1. The CDR3 loop spans 13 amino acids. The V and J ends lost 5 bases and 6 bases, in that order; junction bases with no gene match: 3. Germline V gene sequence: CDR1 PRHDT, CDR2 FYEKMQ (reference sequence). CDR3 in DNA: TGTGCCAGCAGCGACAGGGTATCCGGGGAGCTGTTTTTT. This codes for CASSDRVSGELFF.

This clonotype was seen more than once but under ten times. The CDR3 reads CASSWDIGIEAFF. CDR3 bases: TGCGCCAGCAGCTGGGACATAGGTATTGAAGCTTTCTTT. The chain employs TRBV5-1 and TRBJ1-1; the D gene is possibly TRBD1 (6 bases). From germline, CDR1 is SGHRS and CDR2 YFSETQ. The CDR3 runs 13 residues. Trimming took off 3 bases at V and 7 bases at J, with 13 bases between the two ends.

This clonotype appeared many times. CDR3 nucleotide sequence: TGTGCCAGCAGCCGGCGACTAGCGGAATACAATGAGCAGTTCTTC. Translation gives CASSRRLAEYNEQFF. The rearrangement links TRBV7-2 to TRBJ2-1, with 9 nucleotides matching TRBD2. The CDR3 runs 15 residues. The germline gives CDR1 SGHTA, CDR2 FQGNSA. V lost 5 bases and J lost 4; bases outside the gene matches: 6.

V is TRBV5-1 and J is TRBJ2-1, with TRBD2 identical over 8 bases. The CDR3 contains 12 residues. Germline V lookup: CDR1 SGHRS, CDR2 YFSETQ. The J segment lost 10 bases and the V segment lost 4 bases, leaving 4 bases of the junction unmatched. This CDR3 reads CASSLGTREQFF. The CDR3, as DNA: TGCGCCAGCAGCCTAGGGACTAGAGAGCAGTTCTTC.

Many counts were recorded for this clonotype. The genes are TRBV14 and TRBJ2-5; D remains ambiguous. This CDR3 is 13 amino acids long. CDR1 is SGHDN and CDR2 is FVKESK in the germline V gene. V was clipped by 0 bases and J by 5 bases, with 7 bases between them. The CDR3, as DNA: TGTGCCAGCAGCCAAGATCGGCGGGAGACCCAGTACTTC. Translating gives CASSQDRRETQYF.

This chain joins TRBV7-4 and TRBJ2-3; unclear D gene. Per the germline V gene, CDR1 is SGHVT and CDR2 is SQSDAQ. This CDR3 contains 14 residues. The ends were cut back, 3 bases at V and 2 bases at J, with 9 bases in the middle. This CDR3 reads CASSLLAYTDTQYF. CDR3 in DNA: TGTGCCAGCAGCTTGTTAGCCTACACAGATACGCAGTATTTT.

This clonotype was seen ten or more times. This rearrangement joins TRBV7-7 to TRBJ2-2; the match to TRBD2 covers 7 bases. CDR3 length: 13 residues. In germline, CDR1 is SSHAT, CDR2 FNYEAQ (reference sequence). Trimming cost V 5 bases and J 8 bases; bases outside gene matches: 5. DNA for the CDR3: TGTGCCAGCAGCCGGACTAGTAGTGGGGAGCTGTTTTTT. Protein product: CASSRTSSGELFF.

The chain recombines TRBV4-3 with TRBJ2-2; the match to TRBD2 covers 7 bases. V dropped 1 base and J dropped 4; count of bases not matched to a gene: 3. CDR3 length: 15 residues. Germline CDR1 and CDR2: LGHNA and YSLEER. The CDR3, as DNA: TGCGCCAGCAGCCAAGTGGAGCGGGGCACCGGGGAGCTGTTTTTT. Translation gives CASSQVERGTGELFF.

This clonotype was observed at least ten times. V usage is TRBV6-5 and J usage is TRBJ2-7; 9 nucleotides align to TRBD2. Germline V gives CDR1 MNHEY, CDR2 SVGAGI. The CDR3 has 16 residues. V trimming: 6 bases; J trimming: 5 bases; junction bases outside the gene matches: 14. The CDR3 DNA reads TGTGCCAGCAGCAGGGCCCTCGCGGGAGGGGTCGACGAGCAGTACTTC. Translated, it gives CASSRALAGGVDEQYF.

Concerning this clonotype: This may come from a read error, since a much larger clone is one base off. V is TRBV5-1 and J is TRBJ2-1, with 8 positions matching TRBD2. Germline-derived CDR1 and CDR2 are SGHRS and YFSETQ. The CDR3 loop spans 15 amino acids. With V trimmed by 0 bases and J by 6 bases, 5 bases remained unmatched. CDR3 residues: CASSLVSGTCNEQFF. The CDR3 region has the DNA TGCGCCAGCAGCTTGGTTAGCGGGACGTGCAATGAGCAGTTCTTC.

This clonotype was counted between two and nine times. The chain recombines TRBV7-2 with TRBJ2-7; a possible D gene is TRBD2 (6 bases). V shed 1 base and J shed 1 base, with 11 bases lying between them. The V gene's germline CDR1 is SGHTA and CDR2 FQGNSA. The CDR3 loop spans 15 amino acids. In DNA, the CDR3 is TGTGCCAGCAGCTTAGGGCGGGGCCCGTCCTACGAGCAGTACTTC. Translating it yields CASSLGRGPSYEQYF.

At least ten counts were recorded for this clonotype. CDR3 sequence: CASSLGVETSWYEQYF. For the CDR3, the DNA is TGTGCCAGCAGTTTAGGTGTGGAGACTAGCTGGTACGAGCAGTACTTC. The chain combines TRBV28 with TRBJ2-7; 7 bases line up with TRBD2. The CDR3 length is 16 residues. J was trimmed by 4 bases and V by 2 bases; bases with no gene match: 11. In germline, CDR1 is MDHEN, CDR2 SYDVKM. Full variable domain (missing parts from reference TRBV28 and TRBJ2-7): DVKVTQSSRYLVKRTGEKVFLECVQDMDHENMFWYRQDPGLGLRLIYFSYDVKMKEKGDIPEGYSVSREKKERFSLILESASTNQTSMYLCASSLGVETSWYEQYFGPGTRLTVT.

This clonotype was counted at least ten times. The rearrangement joins TRBV5-1 to TRBJ2-5, with 9 positions matching TRBD1. The germline V gene has CDR1 SGHRS and CDR2 YFSETQ. This CDR3 has 16 residues. J gave up 2 bases and V 6 bases, and 11 bases lay outside the gene matches. The CDR3 nucleotides are TGCGCCAGCACCCACTCCGGGACAGGGTTTCAAGAGACCCAGTACTTC. Amino acids: CASTHSGTGFQETQYF.

This clonotype was observed many times. This chain uses TRBV10-3 with TRBJ2-3; D possibly corresponds to TRBD2 (5 bases). CDR3 length equals 14 residues. Germline assignment: CDR1 ENHRY and CDR2 SYGVKD. Trimming pared 4 bases from V and 2 bases from J, leaving 10 bases between. CDR3 in amino acids: CAISGTGTTDTQYF. As DNA, the CDR3 is TGTGCCATCAGTGGAACGGGAACCACAGATACGCAGTATTTT.

A few counts support this clonotype. Possible read error: a much larger clone is one base away. This chain joins TRBV20-1 and TRBJ1-3; D call uncertain. The CDR3 has 15 residues. Germline V CDR1 and CDR2: DFQATT, SNEGSKA (reference sequence). As DNA, the CDR3 is TGCGGTGCTAGAGACCGCGTCCGCTCTGGAAACACCATATATTTT. Translating it yields CGARDRVRSGNTIYF.

This clonotype was recorded many times. This chain joins TRBV5-1 and TRBJ2-3, with 10 bases lining up with TRBD2. V was pared by 4 bases and J by 4 bases, with 6 bases of the junction left unmatched. Germline lookup yields CDR1 SGHRS and CDR2 YFSETQ. The CDR3 consists of 15 residues. The CDR3 DNA reads TGCGCCAGCAGCCCAGGACTAGCGGACCCAGATACGCAGTATTTT. This encodes CASSPGLADPDTQYF.

This clonotype was recorded many times. CDR3 region: CASSPGGVHTQYF. The CDR3 nucleotides read TGTGCCAGCAGTCCGGGAGGTGTACATACGCAGTATTTT. The V call is TRBV14, the J call TRBJ2-3; 7 positions match TRBD2. Trimming cost V 6 bases and J 7 bases; bases outside gene matches: 7. Germline V gives CDR1 SGHDN, CDR2 FVKESK. This CDR3 has 13 residues.

This clonotype appeared many times. The genes are TRBV2 and TRBJ2-7; TRBD2 might be the D (6 bases). V was clipped by 2 bases and J by 6 bases, with 8 bases between them. Germline CDR1 and CDR2: SNHLY and FYNNEI. This CDR3 has 12 amino acids. The CDR3 reads CASSEQGGEQYF. The DNA of the CDR3 is TGTGCCAGCAGTGAACAGGGAGGCGAGCAGTACTTC.

This clonotype was observed many times. This sequence joins TRBV5-1 and TRBJ2-5; the D gene is possibly TRBD2 (6 bases). V was clipped by 6 bases and J by 7 bases, with 25 bases between them. This CDR3 comprises 16 residues. Per germline, CDR1 SGHRS and CDR2 YFSETQ. The CDR3 DNA reads as TGCGCCAGCATCCCTGGCGGGGCAGGCCCCGGACGGACCCAGTACTTC. Protein: CASIPGGAGPGRTQYF.

In its sample, this clonotype was seen many times. This chain connects TRBV19 to TRBJ2-1; D tentatively reads TRBD1 or TRBD2 (5 bases each). The CDR3 consists of 16 residues. CDR1 and CDR2 (germline): LNHDA, SQIVND (reference sequence). V shed 7 bases and J shed 7 bases, with 23 bases lying between them. The CDR3 coding sequence is TGTGCCAGTACCGCCACCGGGACCCGTCCCTCAAATGAGCAGTTCTTC. It encodes CASTATGTRPSNEQFF.

This clonotype was picked up many times. The V gene is TRBV9, the J gene TRBJ2-1, with 7 positions matching TRBD2. After removal of 4 bases from V and 7 bases from J, the junction contained 8 bases not matched to a gene. Germline V gene lookup returns CDR1 SGDLS and CDR2 YYNGEE. CDR3 length: 14 residues. CDR3 protein: CASSPAGRSNEQFF. DNA for the CDR3: TGTGCCAGCAGCCCCGCCGGGAGGTCGAATGAGCAGTTCTTC.

There are many counts of this clonotype. The chain combines TRBV5-1 with TRBJ2-1, with TRBD2 identical over 10 bases. Germline CDR1 reads SGHRS; CDR2 reads YFSETQ. The V gene end was trimmed by 4 bases and the J gene end by 3 bases; junction bases not matched to a gene: 7. This CDR3 comprises 16 residues. CDR3 loop: CASSPASGSFYNEQFF. The CDR3 DNA reads TGCGCCAGCAGCCCCGCTAGCGGGAGCTTCTACAATGAGCAGTTCTTC.

In this sample, this clonotype turned up many times. V gene TRBV3-1 combines with J gene TRBJ1-1, with TRBD1 identical over 12 bases. Per the germline V gene, CDR1 is LGHDT and CDR2 is YNNKEL (reference sequence). The V segment lost 4 bases and the J segment 3 bases; nucleotides outside the gene matches: 15. The CDR3 loop spans 19 amino acids. CDR3 in amino acids: CASSRGQGADFSQDTEAFF. Here the CDR3 DNA reads TGTGCCAGCAGCCGGGGACAGGGGGCGGACTTTTCTCAGGACACTGAAGCTTTCTTT.

This clonotype was counted at least ten times. This sequence joins TRBV20-1 and TRBJ2-3; no firm D call. In germline, CDR1 is DFQATT, CDR2 SNEGSKA (reference sequence). V shed 0 bases and J shed 0 bases, with 4 bases lying between them. The CDR3 totals 13 residues. CDR3 DNA: TGCAGTGCTAGAGATCGCAGCACAGATACGCAGTATTTT. Its protein is CSARDRSTDTQYF.

Ten or more counts support this clonotype. CDR3 sequence: CSARTGRNNSPLHF. The CDR3 region has the DNA TGCAGTGCTAGAACAGGACGGAATAATTCACCCCTCCACTTT. The chain uses TRBV20-1 and TRBJ1-6, with D perhaps TRBD1 (5 bases). This CDR3 region has 14 residues. Per the germline V gene, CDR1 is DFQATT and CDR2 is SNEGSKA (reference sequence). The V end was cut by 2 bases, the J end by 5 bases, with 10 bases between.

There are many counts of this clonotype. The chain joins TRBV20-1 to TRBJ2-7; 10 nucleotides agree with TRBD1. Germline CDR1 is DFQATT and CDR2 is SNEGSKA (reference sequence). Germline trimming cut 6 bases from V and 4 bases from J; bases unmatched to any gene: 9. This CDR3 has 14 residues. This CDR3 reads CSAKGQGDWYEQYF. CDR3 DNA sequence: TGCAGTGCGAAAGGACAGGGGGATTGGTACGAGCAGTACTTC.